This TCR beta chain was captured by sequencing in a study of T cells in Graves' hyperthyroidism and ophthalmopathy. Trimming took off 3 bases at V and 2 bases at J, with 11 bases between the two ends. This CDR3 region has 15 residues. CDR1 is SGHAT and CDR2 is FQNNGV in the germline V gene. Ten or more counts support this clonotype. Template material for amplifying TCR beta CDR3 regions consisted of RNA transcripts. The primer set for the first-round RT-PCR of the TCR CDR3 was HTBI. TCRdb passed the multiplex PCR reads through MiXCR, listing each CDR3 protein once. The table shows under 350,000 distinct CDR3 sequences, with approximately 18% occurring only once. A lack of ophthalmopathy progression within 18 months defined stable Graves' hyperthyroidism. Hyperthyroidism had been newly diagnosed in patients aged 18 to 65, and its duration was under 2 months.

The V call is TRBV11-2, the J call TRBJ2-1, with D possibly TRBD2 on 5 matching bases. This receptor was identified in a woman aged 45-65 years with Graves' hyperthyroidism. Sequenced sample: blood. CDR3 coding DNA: TGTGCCAGCAGCTTGAGGGCCGATCCCTACAATGAGCAGTTCTTC. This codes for CASSLRADPYNEQFF.